These 18 T cell receptor beta chains share one sample of origin, sequenced in a study of OX40 agonist ivuxolimab in advanced cancers. Data came from immunoSEQ multiplex PCR; TCRdb stores just in-frame clones and leaves some out. The sample lists tens of thousands of clones, about 88% occurring once. The sequencing here drew on CD4+ or CD8+ T cells sorted from blood, taken in a trial of the OX40 agonist ivuxolimab. All receptors derive from an adult with an advanced solid tumor such as melanoma, head and neck, liver or kidney cancer.

This chain uses TRBV29-1 with TRBJ2-1; TRBD1 might be the D (5 bases). CDR1 and CDR2 from the germline V gene are SQVTM and ANQGSEA. Between the trimmed V and J ends, which lost 4 bases and 6 bases, there was a span of 13 bases. The CDR3 contains 13 residues. CDR3 protein: CSVGRDGANEQFF. The CDR3, as DNA: TGCAGCGTTGGCAGGGATGGGGCCAATGAGCAGTTCTTC.

The chain employs TRBV5-4 and TRBJ2-3; D gene ambiguous. The CDR3 sequence is 11 residues long. The germline V gene encodes CDR1 SGHNT and CDR2 YYREEE (reference sequence). Trimming left V 5 bases short and J 5 bases short, with 6 bases between. CDR3 region: CASSSQDTQYF. The CDR3, as DNA: TGTGCCAGCAGTTCCCAAGATACGCAGTATTTT. Drawing the rest from reference TRBV5-4 and TRBJ2-3, the complete variable domain is ETGVTQSPTHLIKTRGQQVTLRCSSQSGHNTVSWYQQALGQGPQFIFQYYREEENGRGNFPPRFSGLQFPNYSSELNVNALELDDSALYLCASSSQDTQYFGPGTRLTVL.

The chain links TRBV30 to TRBJ2-7; TRBD1 aligns across 10 bases. Germline V gene data show CDR1 as GTSNPN and CDR2 as SVGIG (reference sequence). Trimming at V came to 4 bases and at J to 5 bases, leaving 8 bases not matched to a gene. CDR3 size: 14 residues. DNA for the CDR3: TGTGCCTGGATGGCGGGACAGGGGTTCCACGAGCAGTACTTC. It yields the protein CAWMAGQGFHEQYF.

This chain uses TRBV9 with TRBJ2-2; tentatively, D is TRBD2 (5 bases). CDR1 and CDR2 (germline): SGDLS, YYNGEE. The CDR3 contains 16 residues. The V gene lost 0 bases and the J gene lost 3 bases, with 12 bases spanning the gap. The CDR3 region is CASSVGERTYTGELFF. The CDR3 DNA reads as TGTGCCAGCAGCGTAGGGGAGCGAACCTACACCGGGGAGCTGTTTTTT.

This clone turned up a few times. The J gene is TRBJ1-5, the V gene TRBV10-1, with 12 bases lining up with TRBD1. Trimming cost V 10 bases and J 6 bases; bases outside gene matches: 7. This CDR3 region has 14 residues. The germline CDR1 and CDR2 sequences are WNHNN and SYGVQD (reference sequence). The CDR3 sequence is CATRDRGHVQPQHF. Here the CDR3 DNA reads TGCGCCACTCGGGACAGGGGGCACGTTCAGCCCCAGCATTTT.

The chain uses TRBV27 and TRBJ2-2; tentatively, D is TRBD2 (8 bases). V was cut by 5 bases and J by 5 bases, with 18 bases left in between. The CDR3 loop spans 16 amino acids. Per germline, CDR1 MNHEY and CDR2 SMNVEV (reference sequence). The CDR3 here is CASSPRQGGGTGELFF. CDR3 nucleotide sequence: TGTGCCAGCAGTCCCAGACAGGGCGGGGGGACCGGGGAGCTGTTTTTT.

The chain links TRBV11-2 to TRBJ2-2; 8 bases map to TRBD1. V gave up 4 bases and J gave up 7 bases; unmatched junction bases: 11. The CDR3 has 16 residues. Germline V lookup: CDR1 SGHAT, CDR2 FQNNGV. The DNA for the CDR3 is TGTGCCAGCAGCTCTAGGGGGCAGGGGGCGATCGGGGAGCTGTTTTTT. It yields the protein CASSSRGQGAIGELFF.

J is TRBJ2-7 and V is TRBV28; 7 bases are a match to TRBD1. Germline loops: CDR1 MDHEN, CDR2 SYDVKM. The CDR3 consists of 14 residues. Trimming cost V 7 bases and J 4 bases; bases outside gene matches: 10. Written as DNA, the CDR3 is TGTGCCAGCAAGAACCTAGGGGGCAGGTACGAGCAGTACGTC. Translated, it gives CASKNLGGRYEQYV.

This chain links TRBV27 with TRBJ2-1; maybe TRBD2 (6 bases). CDR1 MNHEY and CDR2 SMNVEV come from the germline V gene (reference sequence). V was shortened by 4 bases and J by 6 bases, with 16 bases between the two germline ends. The CDR3 runs 15 residues. CDR3 in amino acids: CASSSLAGSGNEQFF. The DNA of the CDR3 is TGTGCCAGCAGTTCCCTGGCGGGAAGCGGCAATGAGCAGTTCTTC.

The rearrangement joins TRBV10-2 to TRBJ2-5; TRBD1 matches at 8 bases. The CDR3 is made up of 14 amino acids. V lost 10 bases, J lost 5 bases, and 12 bases stayed unmatched. Germline CDR1 is WSHSY and CDR2 is SAAADI. The CDR3 nucleotides are TGCGCCACCTCATCTTCCAGGGGGCGGGAGACCCAGTACTTC. Its translation is CATSSSRGRETQYF.

The J gene is TRBJ2-3, the V gene TRBV9, with D unresolved. This CDR3 comprises 15 residues. Deletions cut 9 bases from V and 2 bases from J, with 19 bases between. Germline CDR1 is SGDLS and CDR2 is YYNGEE. The CDR3 protein is CATHLPRSATDTQYF. The CDR3 DNA sequence: TGTGCCACCCATCTCCCGAGGTCCGCCACAGATACGCAGTATTTT.

This rearrangement joins TRBV6-1 to TRBJ1-1; D gene uncertain. The CDR3 runs 13 residues. V gave up 8 bases and J gave up 0 bases, with 10 bases separating them. Germline V lookup: CDR1 MNHNS, CDR2 SASEGT. The CDR3 nucleotides read TGTGCCAGCCGGAGGGCGGTGAACACTGAAGCTTTCTTT. It translates to CASRRAVNTEAFF.

The chain joins TRBV9 to TRBJ2-3, with TRBD2 matching over 9 bases. Germline loops: CDR1 SGDLS, CDR2 YYNGEE. CDR3 length equals 16 residues. Trimming took 0 bases from V and 3 from J; bases not matched to a gene: 5. The CDR3 sequence is CASSVAIAGVTDTQYF. CDR3 DNA sequence: TGTGCCAGCAGCGTAGCAATAGCGGGGGTGACAGATACGCAGTATTTT.

The chain carries TRBV6-5 and TRBJ1-4; tentative D call: TRBD1 (5 bases). Looked up from germline, CDR1 is MNHEY and CDR2 is SVGAGI. The CDR3 covers 13 residues. The V and J ends lost 0 bases and 14 bases respectively, with 13 bases between them. For the CDR3, the DNA is TGTGCCAGCAGTTACTCCAGGGCCTCGGGGCTGTTTTTT. Encoded protein: CASSYSRASGLFF.

The table lists this clone with a count of one. The J gene is TRBJ1-5, the V gene TRBV27, with D perhaps matching TRBD1 (5 bases). This CDR3 region has 16 residues. V dropped 5 bases and J dropped 2 bases, with 16 bases sitting between them. The V gene's germline CDR1 is MNHEY and CDR2 SMNVEV (reference sequence). As DNA, the CDR3 is TGTGCCAGCAGTCCCGGGCAGGGCTTTGGCAATCAGCCCCAGCATTTT. Translating gives CASSPGQGFGNQPQHF.

The chain is built from TRBV27 and TRBJ2-3; D possibly uses TRBD1 or TRBD2 (5 bases each). Per the germline V gene, CDR1 is MNHEY and CDR2 is SMNVEV (reference sequence). The CDR3 has 15 amino acids. The ends were cut back, 3 bases at V and 2 bases at J, with 12 bases in the middle. CDR3 sequence: CASSFSGRLTDTQYF. The CDR3, as DNA: TGTGCCAGCAGTTTTTCGGGACGGCTCACAGATACGCAGTATTTT.

The chain has TRBV4-2 and TRBJ2-1; 7 nucleotides match TRBD2. The V gene end was trimmed by 4 bases and the J gene end by 6 bases; junction bases not matched to a gene: 18. CDR1 LGHNA and CDR2 YNFKEQ come from the germline V gene. The CDR3 sequence is 18 residues long. CDR3 nucleotides: TGTGCCAGCAGCCGGAAGTCGGCGGGAGATGGTTTACGCAATGAGCAGTTCTTC. This gives the protein CASSRKSAGDGLRNEQFF.

The V gene is TRBV29-1, the J gene TRBJ1-1; a possible D gene is TRBD1 (5 bases). The CDR3 runs to 12 residues. Trimming took 4 bases from V and 4 from J, leaving 10 bases between them. Per germline, CDR1 SQVTM and CDR2 ANQGSEA. CDR3 protein: CSVGAGFTEAFF. The CDR3 DNA reads TGCAGCGTTGGGGCAGGGTTCACTGAAGCTTTCTTT.